The 8 T cell receptor beta chains below were found in one sample sequenced in a study of patients and donors after allogeneic stem cell transplantation. In TCRdb, the RT-PCR reads were re-called with MiXCR into one record per CDR3 protein. The repertoire holds about 160,000 distinct CDR3 sequences, with over 30% as singletons. Material for sequencing was blood, either unsorted or a sorted T cell fraction (not recorded which). The origin of the receptors is a human donor who was either an allogeneic HSCT recipient or a stem cell or donor lymphocyte infusion donor (not recorded which). It is not recorded whose cells these are; they may come from a transplant donor.

This chain uses TRBV6-5 with TRBJ1-5; D perhaps matches TRBD1 (5 bases). Trimming left V 5 bases short and J 3 bases short, with 11 bases between. Germline V gene lookup returns CDR1 MNHEY and CDR2 SVGAGI. There are 14 residues in the CDR3. CDR3 DNA: TGTGCCAGCAGTCTTGCGGGGCTCAATCAGCCCCAGCATTTT. This codes for CASSLAGLNQPQHF.

This chain connects TRBV4-3 to TRBJ1-1; 7 bases agree with TRBD1. Per the germline V gene, CDR1 is LGHNA and CDR2 is YSLEER. CDR3 size: 15 residues. The V segment lost 4 bases and the J segment 0 bases; nucleotides outside the gene matches: 5. The CDR3 loop reads CASSLRTGLNTEAFF. CDR3 sequence (DNA): TGCGCCAGCAGCCTCCGGACAGGCCTGAACACTGAAGCTTTCTTT.

The chain combines TRBV20-1 with TRBJ2-2; D is perhaps TRBD1 (6 bases). CDR1 and CDR2 from the germline V gene are DFQATT and SNEGSKA (reference sequence). The CDR3 totals 12 residues. With 7 bases removed from V and 6 bases from J, the gap between germline ends came to 12 bases. In DNA, the CDR3 is TGCAGTGTTGAATGGGGGCCCGGGGAGCTGTTTTTT. Amino acids: CSVEWGPGELFF.

The J gene is TRBJ1-5, the V gene TRBV20-1; a weak D match, TRBD1 (5 bases). The CDR3 contains 13 residues. Germline V gene data show CDR1 as DFQATT and CDR2 as SNEGSKA (reference sequence). Trimming took off 6 bases at V and 1 base at J, with 10 bases between the two ends. CDR3 sequence reads: CSAPGQSNQPQHF. The CDR3 DNA sequence: TGCAGTGCCCCCGGACAAAGCAATCAGCCCCAGCATTTT.

A few counts support this clonotype. This sequence joins TRBV6-5 and TRBJ2-6; no definite D call. Trimming took off 0 bases at V and 0 bases at J, with 6 bases between the two ends. Germline V gene data show CDR1 as MNHEY and CDR2 as SVGAGI. This CDR3 is 16 amino acids long. The CDR3 coding sequence is TGTGCCAGCAGTTACTCCGCGAGCTCTGGGGCCAACGTCCTGACTTTC. Translating gives CASSYSASSGANVLTF.

This clonotype was counted a few times. The V and J genes are TRBV20-1 and TRBJ1-5; TRBD1 matches at 10 bases. CDR3 length: 18 residues. V shed 0 bases and J 6 bases; nucleotides not matched to a gene: 14. Germline V lookup: CDR1 DFQATT, CDR2 SNEGSKA (reference sequence). This CDR3 reads CSARESKAGTGEVQPQHF. The CDR3 bases are TGCAGTGCTAGAGAAAGCAAGGCGGGGACAGGGGAAGTTCAGCCCCAGCATTTT.

This clonotype was observed a few times. The rearrangement links TRBV12-3 or TRBV12-4 to TRBJ1-1; D is perhaps TRBD1 (5 bases). CDR3 size: 13 residues. V dropped 9 bases and J dropped 0 bases, with 11 bases sitting between them. CDR3 amino acids: CASRDSMNTEAFF. Written as DNA, the CDR3 is TGTGCCAGTCGCGACAGCATGAACACTGAAGCTTTCTTT.

This clonotype appeared a few times. The J gene is TRBJ1-5, the V gene TRBV20-1; possible D gene TRBD1, 6 bases. V gave up 4 bases and J gave up 5 bases, with 12 bases separating them. Germline CDR1 reads DFQATT; CDR2 reads SNEGSKA (reference sequence). The CDR3 has 13 amino acids. In DNA form, the CDR3 reads TGCAGTGCTACGTCAACAGGGTATCAGCCCCAGCATTTT. This sequence encodes CSATSTGYQPQHF.